This T cell receptor (beta chain) appears in the sequencing data of a study of blood T cells in healthy people across ages. Background on the study: The capture of about one barcoded beta molecule per two T cells was achieved by template switching.

Using a J-beta primer mix together with a sample-barcoded 5' primer, a second PCR was run for roughly 6 to 12 cycles. TCRdb re-called the 5' RACE reads through MiXCR, storing one row per CDR3 protein. The sample has approximately 1,000,000 distinct CDR3 sequences; 35% to 40% are singletons. This TCR was sampled from a man between 18 and 29 years old in good health. Sequencing used blood.

CDR3 sequence reads: CASSYCTTSEDTQYF. CDR3 DNA sequence: TGTGCCAGCAGTTACTGCACAACAAGTGAAGATACGCAGTATTTT. The V call is TRBV6-5, the J call TRBJ2-3; unclear D gene. Germline V gene data show CDR1 as MNHEY and CDR2 as SVGAGI. Between the trimmed V and J ends, which lost 1 base and 5 bases, there was a span of 13 bases. The CDR3 totals 15 residues.